A single sample is the source of the 12 T cell receptor beta chains below, sequenced in a study of T cell repertoires in cytomegalovirus infection. Each CDR3 protein is one row after TCRdb ran MiXCR on the reads. This table has roughly 230,000 distinct CDR3 sequences, around 6.2% appearing once. The sequenced material came from PBMCs. These receptors all come from a human donor in good health (CMV status not recorded). Some clones in this sample may be carry-over from other donors' samples.

This clonotype came up many times. V gene TRBV28 combines with J gene TRBJ2-2, with 12 bases aligning to TRBD2. With V trimmed by 7 bases and J by 3 bases, 6 bases remained unmatched. The CDR3 contains 16 residues. Per the germline V gene, CDR1 is MDHEN and CDR2 is SYDVKM. The CDR3 loop is CASTTGLAGYTGELFF. The CDR3 region has the DNA TGTGCCAGCACCACTGGACTAGCGGGGTACACCGGGGAGCTGTTTTTT.

This clonotype was seen ten or more times. The chain has TRBV20-1 and TRBJ2-6; D is unresolved. The CDR3 runs to 18 residues. Germline CDR1 reads DFQATT; CDR2 reads SNEGSKA (reference sequence). V dropped 0 bases and J dropped 0 bases, with 15 bases sitting between them. CDR3 region: CSARDAARHGSGANVLTF. CDR3 nucleotide sequence: TGCAGTGCTAGAGATGCAGCCAGGCATGGCTCTGGGGCCAACGTCCTGACTTTC.

There are many counts of this clonotype. The junction does not match germline at one end; this may be a read error. The CDR3 is CSVQDSPGQGFTGELFF. CDR3 DNA sequence: TGCAGCGTTCAAGATTCCCCGGGACAGGGGTTCACCGGGGAGCTGTTTTTT. The V call is TRBV29-1, the J call TRBJ2-2, with 10 bases fitting TRBD1. This CDR3 has 17 amino acids. Germline lookup yields CDR1 SQVTM and CDR2 ANQGSEA.

This clonotype was counted ten times or more. V gene TRBV7-2 combines with J gene TRBJ2-2; tentative D call: TRBD2 (6 bases). V was cut by 6 bases and J by 2 bases, with 13 bases left in between. The CDR3 extends over 15 amino acids. CDR1 SGHTA and CDR2 FQGNSA come from the germline V gene. CDR3 in amino acids: CASRQGGVNTGELFF. The CDR3 DNA is TGTGCCAGCAGGCAAGGAGGGGTAAACACCGGGGAGCTGTTTTTT.

This clonotype was seen repeatedly, ten times or more. The chain recombines TRBV12-3 or TRBV12-4 with TRBJ1-2; D gene ambiguous. V gave up 5 bases and J gave up 2 bases, with 6 bases separating them. The CDR3 is made up of 12 amino acids. This chain's CDR3 is CASSTDNYGYTF. The CDR3 nucleotides are TGTGCCAGCAGTACAGACAACTATGGCTACACCTTC.

This CDR3 is CASSYGRGPSNYEQYF. The CDR3 region has the DNA TGTGCCAGCAGTTACGGTCGAGGGCCGAGCAACTACGAGCAGTACTTC. V gene TRBV6-5 combines with J gene TRBJ2-7; a possible D gene is TRBD2 (5 bases). There are 16 residues in the CDR3. V shed 2 bases and J shed 3 bases, with 17 bases lying between them. From germline, CDR1 is MNHEY and CDR2 SVGAGI.

This clonotype was recorded at least ten times. The rearrangement links TRBV18 to TRBJ1-3; tentatively, D is TRBD1 (6 bases). Germline CDR1 is KGHSH and CDR2 is LQKENI. This CDR3 is 16 amino acids long. Trimming shortened V by 3 bases and J by 0 bases, and 12 bases separated the two germline ends. The DNA for the CDR3 is TGTGCCAGCTCACCGGGACACTTATACTCTGGAAACACCATATATTTT. Its protein is CASSPGHLYSGNTIYF.

This clonotype was picked up many times. This chain connects TRBV6-4 to TRBJ2-5; no firm D call. The V end lost 4 bases, the J end lost 5 bases, and 11 bases lay between the germline ends. The CDR3 consists of 13 residues. Germline CDR1 is MRHNA and CDR2 is SNTAGT. CDR3 sequence reads: CASSVLLGETQYF. CDR3 nucleotides: TGTGCCAGCAGTGTCCTGCTAGGGGAGACCCAGTACTTC.

This clonotype appeared many times. The J gene is TRBJ1-5, the V gene TRBV20-1; unclear D gene. The CDR3 is 16 residues long. The germline V gene encodes CDR1 DFQATT and CDR2 SNEGSKA (reference sequence). Trimming left V 3 bases short and J 0 bases short, with 15 bases between. The CDR3 here is CSARDGGRFSNQPQHF. CDR3 coding DNA: TGCAGTGCTAGGGACGGTGGGAGGTTTAGCAATCAGCCCCAGCATTTT.

V gene TRBV28 combines with J gene TRBJ2-5, with a tentative D call TRBD2 (7 bases). The germline V gene encodes CDR1 MDHEN and CDR2 SYDVKM. The CDR3 runs to 11 residues. V dropped 8 bases and J dropped 11 bases, with 15 bases sitting between them. CDR3 loop: CASSRGGEQYF. The CDR3 nucleotides read TGTGCCAGCTCCCGCGGGGGCGAACAGTACTTC.

This clonotype showed up many times. The chain recombines TRBV6-1 with TRBJ2-1, with 9 bases that match TRBD2. Germline values: CDR1 MNHNS, CDR2 SASEGT. V lost 5 bases to trimming and J lost 2 bases; unmatched junction nucleotides: 7. The CDR3 loop spans 16 amino acids. In nucleotides, the CDR3 is TGTGCCAGCAGTTCCCAGCGGGGGGCCCCCTACAATGAGCAGTTCTTC. It encodes CASSSQRGAPYNEQFF.

This clonotype was observed at least ten times. The rearrangement uses TRBV7-9 and TRBJ2-5; D perhaps matches TRBD2 (6 bases). Germline-derived CDR1 and CDR2 are SEHNR and FQNEAQ (reference sequence). Trimming shortened V by 5 bases and J by 5 bases, and 6 bases separated the two germline ends. The CDR3 spans 11 residues. The CDR3 DNA follows: TGTGCCAGCAGCCGGGGGGAGACCCAGTACTTC. Translating gives CASSRGETQYF.